This T cell receptor (beta chain) was profiled in a study of blood T cell repertoires in COVID-19. Germline CDR1 and CDR2: SGHAT and FQNNGV. V lost 1 base, J lost 6 bases, and 13 bases lay in between. The CDR3 is 15 residues long. For recovered donors of Cohort 3, there were two negative PCRs, clearance, or symptom resolution. TCRdb's copy holds only in-frame clones and misses some; the assay was immunoSEQ multiplex PCR. Of a few hundred thousand clones in the sample, approximately 90% were seen once. Material for sequencing was PBMCs or T cells enriched from blood (not recorded which). The origin of this receptor is a young man who had recovered from COVID-19. The V call is TRBV11-2, the J call TRBJ1-5, with D possibly TRBD1 on 5 matching bases. The CDR3 spells CASSLVAGIGQPQHF. The DNA for the CDR3 is TGTGCCAGCAGCTTAGTGGCAGGGATCGGTCAGCCCCAGCATTTT. Full variable domain (rest looked up from reference TRBV11-2 and TRBJ1-5): EAGVAQSPRYKIIEKRQSVAFWCNPISGHATLYWYQQILGQGPKLLIQFQNNGVVDDSQLPKDRFSAERLKGVDSTLKIQPAKLEDSAVYLCASSLVAGIGQPQHFGDGTRLSIL.